Listed here is a single T cell receptor (beta chain). In the original processing: Amplification from reference gene primers served as the basis for estimated nucleated cell counts. Libraries were prepared by immunoSEQ multiplex PCR; TCRdb keeps only in-frame clonotypes and omits some of them. Clone size and the V and J calls come from that table; the DNA yielded D and trimming. The sample holds roughly 280,000 clones; around nine tenths are singletons and the top ten take 1.5% to 2%. This sample is drawn from a study of blood T cell repertoires in COVID-19. Study information: Material from acute and convalescent COVID-19 was sourced from the United States, Italy and Spain. PBMCs, B-cell-depleted T cells, or T cells were the source of the cDNA or gDNA that made up the material.

CDR1 and CDR2 from the germline V gene are PRHDT and FYEKMQ (reference sequence). V lost 2 bases, J lost 0 bases, and 2 bases lay in between. The CDR3 totals 12 residues. This clonotype was obtained from a man under 40 with active or convalescent COVID-19. This rearrangement joins TRBV13 to TRBJ2-7, with no clear D. Material: peripheral blood. CDR3 coding DNA: TGTGCCAGCAGCTTACGCTCCTACGAGCAGTACTTC. It encodes CASSLRSYEQYF.